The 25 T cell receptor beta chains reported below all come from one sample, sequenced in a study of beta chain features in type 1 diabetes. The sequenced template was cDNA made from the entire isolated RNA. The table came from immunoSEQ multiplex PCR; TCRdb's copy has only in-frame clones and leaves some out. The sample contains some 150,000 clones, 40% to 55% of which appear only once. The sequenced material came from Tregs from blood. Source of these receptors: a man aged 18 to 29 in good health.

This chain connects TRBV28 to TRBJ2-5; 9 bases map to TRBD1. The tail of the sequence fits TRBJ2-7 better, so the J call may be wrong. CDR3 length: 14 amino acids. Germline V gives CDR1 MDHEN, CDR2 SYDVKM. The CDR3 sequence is CASTSPGTGYEQYF. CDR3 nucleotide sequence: TGTGCCAGCACCTCCCCCGGGACAGGGTACGAGCAGTACTTC.

The CDR3 spells CAIGTGGGGANVLTF. The CDR3 nucleotides are TGTGCCATCGGAACGGGGGGCGGTGGGGCCAACGTCCTGACTTTC. The V gene is TRBV10-3, the J gene TRBJ2-6; tentative D call: TRBD2 (7 bases). The V gene's germline CDR1 is ENHRY and CDR2 SYGVKD. This CDR3 comprises 15 residues. V dropped 8 bases and J dropped 3 bases, with 14 bases sitting between them.

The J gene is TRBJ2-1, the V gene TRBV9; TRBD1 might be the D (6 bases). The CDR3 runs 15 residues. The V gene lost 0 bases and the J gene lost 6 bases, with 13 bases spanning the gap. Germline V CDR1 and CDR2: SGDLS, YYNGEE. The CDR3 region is CASSVGRRTVNEQFF. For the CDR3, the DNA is TGTGCCAGCAGCGTAGGTCGGAGGACAGTCAATGAGCAGTTCTTC.

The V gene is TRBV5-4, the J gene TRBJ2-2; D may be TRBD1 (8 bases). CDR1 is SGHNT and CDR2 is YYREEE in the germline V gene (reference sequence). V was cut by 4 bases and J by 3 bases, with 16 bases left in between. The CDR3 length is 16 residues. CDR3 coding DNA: TGTGCCAGCAGCATATTCACAGGGGGGGACACCGGGGAGCTGTTTTTT. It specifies CASSIFTGGDTGELFF. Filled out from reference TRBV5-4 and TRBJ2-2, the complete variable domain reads ETGVTQSPTHLIKTRGQQVTLRCSSQSGHNTVSWYQQALGQGPQFIFQYYREEENGRGNFPPRFSGLQFPNYSSELNVNALELDDSALYLCASSIFTGGDTGELFFGEGSRLTVL.

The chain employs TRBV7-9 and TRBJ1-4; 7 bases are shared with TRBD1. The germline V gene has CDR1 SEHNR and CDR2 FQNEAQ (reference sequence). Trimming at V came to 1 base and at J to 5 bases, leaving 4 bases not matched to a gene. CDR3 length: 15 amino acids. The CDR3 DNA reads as TGTGCCAGCAGCTTAGGGGACAGCCGAAATGAAAAACTGTTTTTT. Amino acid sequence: CASSLGDSRNEKLFF.

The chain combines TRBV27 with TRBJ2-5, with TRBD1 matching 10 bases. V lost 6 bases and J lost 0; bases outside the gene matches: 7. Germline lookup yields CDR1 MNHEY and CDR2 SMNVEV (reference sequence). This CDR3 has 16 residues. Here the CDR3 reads CASSHWTGGDQETQYF. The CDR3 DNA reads TGTGCCAGCAGCCATTGGACAGGGGGTGACCAAGAGACCCAGTACTTC.

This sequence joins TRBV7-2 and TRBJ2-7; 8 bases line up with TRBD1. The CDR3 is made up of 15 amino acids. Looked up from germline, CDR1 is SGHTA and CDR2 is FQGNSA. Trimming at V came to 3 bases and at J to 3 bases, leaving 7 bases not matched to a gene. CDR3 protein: CASSFQQGVGYEQYF. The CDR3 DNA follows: TGTGCCAGCAGCTTCCAACAGGGGGTTGGCTACGAGCAGTACTTC. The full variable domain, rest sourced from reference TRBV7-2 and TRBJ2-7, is GAGVSQSPSNKVTEKGKDVELRCDPISGHTALYWYRQSLGQGLEFLIYFQGNSAPDKSGLPSDRFSAERTGGSVSTLTIQRTQQEDSAVYLCASSFQQGVGYEQYFGPGTRLTVT.

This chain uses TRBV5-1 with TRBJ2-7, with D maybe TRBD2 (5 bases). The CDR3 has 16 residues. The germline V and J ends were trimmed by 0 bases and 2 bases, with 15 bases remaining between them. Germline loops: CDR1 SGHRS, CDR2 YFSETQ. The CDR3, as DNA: TGCGCCAGCAGCTTGGATGGCTCTAGCAGGACCTACGAGCAGTACTTC. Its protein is CASSLDGSSRTYEQYF.

The CDR3 sequence: CASSFRRDSKRNTEAFF. The CDR3 bases are TGTGCCAGCAGTTTCCGCAGGGACAGTAAAAGGAACACTGAAGCTTTCTTT. The rearrangement uses TRBV27 and TRBJ1-1; 7 bases map to TRBD1. CDR1 and CDR2 (germline): MNHEY, SMNVEV (reference sequence). The length of the CDR3 is 17 residues. V lost 3 bases to trimming and J lost 1 base; unmatched junction nucleotides: 11.

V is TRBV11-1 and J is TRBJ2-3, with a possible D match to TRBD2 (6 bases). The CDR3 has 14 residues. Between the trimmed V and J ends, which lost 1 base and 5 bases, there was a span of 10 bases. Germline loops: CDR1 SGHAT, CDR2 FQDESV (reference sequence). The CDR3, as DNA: TGTGCCAGCAGCTTAGGACTAGATGAAGATACGCAGTATTTT. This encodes CASSLGLDEDTQYF.

The CDR3 reads CASSIAAEAFF. DNA for the CDR3: TGTGCCAGTAGTATAGCGGCTGAAGCTTTCTTT. V usage is TRBV19 and J usage is TRBJ1-1; D ambiguous. V was pared by 1 base and J by 6 bases, with 3 bases between. The germline gives CDR1 LNHDA, CDR2 SQIVND (reference sequence). CDR3 length: 11 amino acids.

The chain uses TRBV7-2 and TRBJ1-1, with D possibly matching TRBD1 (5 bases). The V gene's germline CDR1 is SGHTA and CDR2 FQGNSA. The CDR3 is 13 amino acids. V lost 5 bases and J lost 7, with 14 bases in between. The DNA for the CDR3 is TGTGCCAGCAGCCAACAATGGGGGGTTGAAGCTTTCTTT. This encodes CASSQQWGVEAFF.

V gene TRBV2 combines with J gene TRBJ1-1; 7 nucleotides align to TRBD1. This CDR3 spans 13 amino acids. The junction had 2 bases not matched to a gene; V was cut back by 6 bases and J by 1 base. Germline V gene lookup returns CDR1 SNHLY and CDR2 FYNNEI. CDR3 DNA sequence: TGTGCCAGCAGACGACAGGGGAACACTGAAGCTTTCTTT. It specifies CASRRQGNTEAFF. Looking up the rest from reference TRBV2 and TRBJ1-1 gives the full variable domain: EPEVTQTPSHQVTQMGQEVILRCVPISNHLYFYWYRQILGQKVEFLVSFYNNEISEKSEIFDDQFSVERPDGSNFTLKIRSTKLEDSAMYFCASRRQGNTEAFFGQGTRLTVV.

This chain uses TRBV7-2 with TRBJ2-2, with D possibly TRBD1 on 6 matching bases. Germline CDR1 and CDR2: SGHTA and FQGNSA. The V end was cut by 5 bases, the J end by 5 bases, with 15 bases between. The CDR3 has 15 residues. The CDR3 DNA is TGTGCCAGCAGCCCAGCCACAGGGCTTACCGGGGAGCTGTTTTTT. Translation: CASSPATGLTGELFF.

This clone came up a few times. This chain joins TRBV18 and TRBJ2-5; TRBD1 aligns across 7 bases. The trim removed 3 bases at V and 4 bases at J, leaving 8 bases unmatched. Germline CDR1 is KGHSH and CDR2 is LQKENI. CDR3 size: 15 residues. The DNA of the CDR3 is TGTGCCAGCTCACCCTCAGGGGGACAGCCAGAGACCCAGTACTTC. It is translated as CASSPSGGQPETQYF.

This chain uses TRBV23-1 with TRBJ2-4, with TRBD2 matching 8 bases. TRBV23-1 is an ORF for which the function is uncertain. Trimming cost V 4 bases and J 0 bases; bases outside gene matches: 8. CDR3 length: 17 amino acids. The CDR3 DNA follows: TGCGCCAGCAGTCTGCGGGAGGAGGGGCTAGCCAAAAACATTCAGTACTTC. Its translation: CASSLREEGLAKNIQYF.

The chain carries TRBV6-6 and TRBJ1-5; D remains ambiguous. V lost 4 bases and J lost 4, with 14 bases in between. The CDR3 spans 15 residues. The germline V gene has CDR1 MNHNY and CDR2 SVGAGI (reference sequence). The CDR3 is CASSSADGRNQPQHF. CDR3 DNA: TGTGCCAGCAGTTCTGCGGACGGGAGGAATCAGCCCCAGCATTTT.

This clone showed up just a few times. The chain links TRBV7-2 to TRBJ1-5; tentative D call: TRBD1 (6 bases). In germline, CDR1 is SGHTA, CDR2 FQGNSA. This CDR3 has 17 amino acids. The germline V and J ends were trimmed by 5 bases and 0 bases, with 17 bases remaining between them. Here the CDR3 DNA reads TGTGCCAGCAGCCTAGACAGGAATCTCGGTAGCAATCAGCCCCAGCATTTT. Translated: CASSLDRNLGSNQPQHF.

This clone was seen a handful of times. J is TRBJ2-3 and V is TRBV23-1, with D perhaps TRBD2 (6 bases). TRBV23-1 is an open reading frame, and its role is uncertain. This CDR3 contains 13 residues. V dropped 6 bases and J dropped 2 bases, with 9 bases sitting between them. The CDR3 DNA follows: TGCGCCAGCAGGGGACTTGTCACAGATACGCAGTATTTT. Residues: CASRGLVTDTQYF.

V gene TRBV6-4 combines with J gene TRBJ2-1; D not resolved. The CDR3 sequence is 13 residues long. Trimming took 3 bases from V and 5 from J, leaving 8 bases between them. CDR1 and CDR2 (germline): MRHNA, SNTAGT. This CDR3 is CASSERPDNEQFF. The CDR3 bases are TGTGCCAGCAGTGAGAGGCCTGACAATGAGCAGTTCTTC.

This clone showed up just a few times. Here the CDR3 reads CASRRTELTYEQYF. CDR3 nucleotides: TGTGCCAGCAGGAGGACAGAATTGACCTACGAGCAGTACTTC. The genes are TRBV27 and TRBJ2-5; D is possibly TRBD1 (6 bases). The J call may be in error: the DNA end matches TRBJ2-7 better. The CDR3 loop spans 14 amino acids. The germline V gene has CDR1 MNHEY and CDR2 SMNVEV (reference sequence).

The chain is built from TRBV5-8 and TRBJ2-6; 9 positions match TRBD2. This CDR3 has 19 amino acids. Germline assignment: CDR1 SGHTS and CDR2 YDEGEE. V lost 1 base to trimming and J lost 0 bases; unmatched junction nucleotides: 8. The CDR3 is CASSLLFLAGSSGANVLTF. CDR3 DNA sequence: TGTGCCAGCAGCTTGTTGTTCCTAGCGGGGAGCTCTGGGGCCAACGTCCTGACTTTC. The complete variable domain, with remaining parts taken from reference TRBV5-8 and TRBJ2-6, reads EAGVTQSPTHLIKTRGQQATLRCSPISGHTSVYWYQQALGLGLQFLLWYDEGEERNRGNFPPRFSGRQFPNYSSELNVNALELEDSALYLCASSLLFLAGSSGANVLTFGAGSRLTVL.

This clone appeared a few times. The CDR3 is CSVAVTSTDTQYF. The CDR3 DNA is TGCAGCGTTGCTGTTACTAGCACAGATACGCAGTATTTT. V usage is TRBV29-1 and J usage is TRBJ2-3; D gene unclear. Between the trimmed V and J ends, which lost 4 bases and 0 bases, there was a span of 8 bases. This CDR3 region has 13 residues. Germline-derived CDR1 and CDR2 are SQVTM and ANQGSEA.

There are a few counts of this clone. CDR3 loop: CASSSERENTDTQYF. CDR3 sequence (DNA): TGTGCCAGCAGTTCAGAGCGGGAGAACACAGATACGCAGTATTTT. This sequence joins TRBV6-6 and TRBJ2-3, with 8 positions matching TRBD2. The CDR3 is made up of 15 amino acids. Germline V lookup: CDR1 MNHNY, CDR2 SVGAGI (reference sequence). After removal of 4 bases from V and 2 bases from J, the junction contained 5 bases not matched to a gene.

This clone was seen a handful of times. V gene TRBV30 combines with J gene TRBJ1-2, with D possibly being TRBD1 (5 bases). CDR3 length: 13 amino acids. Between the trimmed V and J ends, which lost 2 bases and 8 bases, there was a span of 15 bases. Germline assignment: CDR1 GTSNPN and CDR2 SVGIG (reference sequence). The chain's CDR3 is CAWSFEPSGGYTF. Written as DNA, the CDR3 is TGTGCCTGGAGTTTCGAACCCTCAGGGGGCTACACCTTC.